The clone carrying this TCR beta chain appeared a few times. Its antigen is not known. A J-beta primer mix and a sample-barcoded 5' primer were used in a second PCR of about 7 to 12 cycles. TCRdb fed the 5' RACE reads into MiXCR, producing one record per CDR3 protein. The sample lists more than 800,000 distinct CDR3 sequences; about 30% were seen once. These data belong to a study of blood T cells in healthy people across ages. Study-wide points: Naive and antigen-experienced cells were not separated, limiting conclusive comparison.

Healthy Caucasian individuals from Russia aged 6 to 90 served as donors. Between the trimmed V and J ends, which lost 0 bases and 2 bases, there was a span of 15 bases. The CDR3 contains 16 residues. CDR1 DFQATT and CDR2 SNEGSKA come from the germline V gene (reference sequence). Sequenced input: blood. This sequence originates from a woman aged 80 or over in good health. This chain uses TRBV20-1 with TRBJ2-3; no firm D call. CDR3 amino acids: CSARDGVALPTDTQYF. The CDR3 bases are TGCAGTGCTAGAGATGGGGTAGCACTCCCCACAGATACGCAGTATTTT.